The 29 T cell receptor beta chains in this list originate from one sample, sequenced in a study of post-analysis software for immune sequencing data. The study's findings and limits: Five TRBV segments, TRBV5-6, TRBV5-1 and TRBV20-1 among them, were found more frequent in patients than controls.

Their antigens are not known. Sequencing libraries made from TCR beta cDNA carried unique molecular identifiers. TCRdb re-analysed the PCR reads in MiXCR, keeping a single row per CDR3 protein. Here the sample spans hundreds of thousands of distinct CDR3 sequences, approximately 60% being singletons. The sample consisted of blood. The receptor source for this set is a girl aged 2 to 10 with multiple sclerosis.

This chain joins TRBV12-3 or TRBV12-4 and TRBJ2-5, with a weak D call TRBD2 (5 bases). The CDR3 is 14 amino acids. Trimming took 3 bases from V and 1 from J, leaving 9 bases between them. The CDR3 reads CASSLRAVQETQYF. The CDR3 nucleotides read TGTGCCAGCAGTTTGCGAGCGGTCCAAGAGACCCAGTACTTC.

The J gene is TRBJ2-7, the V gene TRBV29-1, with D unresolved. CDR1 is SQVTM, CDR2 ANQGSEA, per germline. The V and J ends lost 7 bases and 3 bases respectively, with 10 bases between them. This CDR3 is 11 amino acids long. CDR3 bases: TGCAGCGGTACCACCTACTACGAGCAGTACTTC. Residues: CSGTTYYEQYF.

The chain links TRBV19 to TRBJ2-3; 7 positions match TRBD1. This CDR3 region has 13 residues. Germline CDR1 is LNHDA and CDR2 is SQIVND (reference sequence). J lost 6 bases, V lost 5 bases, and 5 bases had no gene match. CDR3 loop: CASSVQGPDTQYF. CDR3 nucleotides: TGTGCCAGTAGTGTACAGGGGCCGGATACGCAGTATTTT.

The DNA of the CDR3 is TGTGCCAGCAGCTGGGACTACGAGCAGTACTTC. It translates to CASSWDYEQYF. The chain recombines TRBV7-9 with TRBJ2-7; D uncertain. Trimming removed 4 bases at V and 3 bases at J, with 4 bases between. Germline-derived CDR1 and CDR2 are SEHNR and FQNEAQ (reference sequence). The CDR3 is 11 amino acids. The variable domain in full, with the rest retrieved from reference TRBV7-9 and TRBJ2-7, is DTGVSQNPRHKITKRGQNVTFRCDPISEHNRLYWYRQTLGQGPEFLTYFQNEAQLEKSRLLSDRFSAERPKGSFSTLEIQRTEQGDSAMYLCASSWDYEQYFGPGTRLTVT.

The CDR3 loop is CATSRQEGEAFF. DNA for the CDR3: TGTGCCACCAGCCGCCAGGAGGGGGAAGCTTTCTTT. The chain links TRBV15 to TRBJ1-1; D is perhaps TRBD1 (5 bases). The CDR3 has 12 amino acids. The ends were cut back, 5 bases at V and 8 bases at J, with 12 bases in the middle. Germline V gives CDR1 LNHNV, CDR2 YYDKDF (reference sequence).

The chain is built from TRBV7-8 and TRBJ2-5, with D uncertain. Germline V gives CDR1 SGHVS, CDR2 FQNEAQ. The CDR3 is 15 amino acids. With 3 bases removed from V and 2 bases from J, the gap between germline ends came to 13 bases. The CDR3 nucleotides read TGTGCCAGCAGCTTGGACCGAGGACGGCAAGAGACCCAGTACTTC. Amino acid sequence: CASSLDRGRQETQYF.

The chain is built from TRBV20-1 and TRBJ2-1; no reliable D call. The CDR3 runs 13 residues. V gave up 8 bases and J gave up 4 bases, with 15 bases separating them. Germline V lookup: CDR1 DFQATT, CDR2 SNEGSKA (reference sequence). Here the CDR3 DNA reads TGCAGTACTACGATTCGGAGTTACAATGAGCAGTTCTTC. Its protein is CSTTIRSYNEQFF.

The V gene is TRBV6-2 or TRBV6-3, the J gene TRBJ1-5, with D tentatively TRBD1 (5 bases). Germline CDR1 is MNHEY and CDR2 is SVGEGT. The CDR3 contains 14 residues. Trimming removed 2 bases at V and 7 bases at J, with 12 bases between. The CDR3 sequence is CASSYEEGKQPQHF. DNA for the CDR3: TGTGCCAGCAGTTACGAGGAGGGGAAACAGCCCCAGCATTTT.

The J gene is TRBJ1-4, the V gene TRBV4-3, with D unresolved. The CDR3 loop spans 15 amino acids. V lost 4 bases and J 0 bases, leaving 9 bases between the germline ends. Germline V gene data show CDR1 as LGHNA and CDR2 as YSLEER. The CDR3 here is CASSLIGSTNEKLFF. CDR3 bases: TGCGCCAGCAGCCTCATTGGCTCAACTAATGAAAAACTGTTTTTT.

The chain is built from TRBV15 and TRBJ2-7; the D is unclear. V was trimmed by 0 bases and J by 10 bases, leaving 10 bases between them. Germline CDR1 and CDR2: LNHNV and YYDKDF (reference sequence). CDR3 length: 12 amino acids. CDR3 sequence (DNA): TGTGCCACCAGCAGAGATAGCCCCACCCAGTACTTC. Translation: CATSRDSPTQYF.

This chain uses TRBV7-3 with TRBJ2-1, with a tentative D call TRBD2 (5 bases). Germline CDR1 and CDR2: SGHTA and FQGTGA. The CDR3 is made up of 12 amino acids. With 6 bases removed from V and 10 bases from J, the gap between germline ends came to 13 bases. Here the CDR3 reads CASRSSASEQFF. In nucleotides, the CDR3 is TGTGCCAGCAGATCTTCTGCTAGCGAGCAGTTCTTC.

This clonotype was observed once. The chain is built from TRBV29-1 and TRBJ2-1; D gene unclear. Germline loops: CDR1 SQVTM, CDR2 ANQGSEA. The V end lost 0 bases, the J end lost 2 bases, and 11 bases lay between the germline ends. The CDR3 is 15 amino acids. The CDR3 reads CSVEDRQVPYNEQFF. As DNA, the CDR3 is TGCAGCGTTGAAGATCGGCAGGTACCCTACAATGAGCAGTTCTTC.

The sample holds a few counts of this clonotype. The chain uses TRBV12-3 or TRBV12-4 and TRBJ1-2, with unresolved D. V was clipped by 9 bases and J by 4 bases, with 15 bases between them. The CDR3 is 13 residues long. This CDR3 reads CARLGRGPYGYTF. CDR3 nucleotides: TGTGCCAGACTGGGTCGAGGGCCCTATGGCTACACCTTC.

This clonotype was recorded a few times. The chain recombines TRBV20-1 with TRBJ2-3; 16 nucleotides match TRBD2. The V gene end was trimmed by 5 bases and the J gene end by 5 bases; junction bases not matched to a gene: 7. The germline gives CDR1 DFQATT, CDR2 SNEGSKA (reference sequence). CDR3 size: 16 residues. CDR3 DNA: TGCAGTGCTGGGGGGACTAGCGGGGGGGTTCAAGATACGCAGTATTTT. The encoded protein is CSAGGTSGGVQDTQYF.

This sequence joins TRBV20-1 and TRBJ2-7; D is ambiguous. The germline gives CDR1 DFQATT, CDR2 SNEGSKA (reference sequence). This CDR3 region has 12 residues. V was trimmed by 2 bases and J by 4 bases, leaving 9 bases between them. The CDR3 spells CSARSPSYEQYF. The CDR3 DNA is TGCAGTGCTAGATCACCGAGTTACGAGCAGTACTTC.

This rearrangement joins TRBV11-1 to TRBJ2-7; possibly TRBD1 for D (6 bases). Germline V gene data show CDR1 as SGHAT and CDR2 as FQDESV (reference sequence). The V end lost 1 base, the J end lost 5 bases, and 12 bases lay between the germline ends. The CDR3 runs to 14 residues. The CDR3 reads CASSLGGGSDEQYF. The CDR3 DNA follows: TGTGCCAGCAGCTTAGGAGGGGGAAGCGACGAGCAGTACTTC.

The DNA for the CDR3 is TGCAGTGCGATCTTTAGGGGGCTGTCCCAGCATTTT. Translation: CSAIFRGLSQHF. The chain recombines TRBV20-1 with TRBJ1-5; 7 positions agree with TRBD1. Looked up from germline, CDR1 is DFQATT and CDR2 is SNEGSKA (reference sequence). With V trimmed by 6 bases and J by 11 bases, 10 bases remained unmatched. This CDR3 contains 12 residues.

This sequence joins TRBV12-3 or TRBV12-4 and TRBJ2-3; D gene ambiguous. Trimming cost V 5 bases and J 2 bases, with 8 bases left between them. The CDR3 totals 13 residues. CDR3 region: CASSPGPTDTQYF. CDR3 nucleotide sequence: TGTGCCAGCAGTCCGGGCCCCACAGATACGCAGTATTTT.

The chain links TRBV10-2 to TRBJ1-2; 10 nucleotides align to TRBD1. The CDR3 spans 13 residues. Per germline, CDR1 WSHSY and CDR2 SAAADI. V lost 2 bases to trimming and J lost 12 bases; unmatched junction nucleotides: 6. CDR3 sequence: CASSEGSTGGNTF. The CDR3 coding sequence is TGCGCCAGCAGTGAGGGGTCGACAGGGGGCAACACCTTC.

The rearrangement joins TRBV6-1 to TRBJ2-3; D may be TRBD1 (6 bases). CDR1 MNHNS and CDR2 SASEGT come from the germline V gene. Trimming pared 4 bases from V and 2 bases from J, leaving 13 bases between. The CDR3 has 15 residues. CDR3 sequence (DNA): TGTGCCAGCAGTGCCGGGACAACACTCACAGATACGCAGTATTTT. Its translation is CASSAGTTLTDTQYF.

This clonotype has only a few counts. This chain connects TRBV12-3 or TRBV12-4 to TRBJ2-5; D might be TRBD2 (6 bases). The ends were cut back, 3 bases at V and 11 bases at J, with 13 bases in the middle. This CDR3 is built from 12 residues. The CDR3 bases are TGTGCCAGCAGTTTCGCGGGAACTGAGCAGTACTTC. Its protein product is CASSFAGTEQYF.

The genes are TRBV4-2 and TRBJ2-5; 8 bases are shared with TRBD1. Looked up from germline, CDR1 is LGHNA and CDR2 is YNFKEQ. There are 16 residues in the CDR3. With V trimmed by 1 base and J by 2 bases, 6 bases remained unmatched. This CDR3 is CASSQAGGKGQETQYF. The DNA of the CDR3 is TGTGCCAGCAGCCAAGCAGGGGGCAAGGGGCAAGAGACCCAGTACTTC.

J is TRBJ2-1 and V is TRBV7-9, with D uncertain. Germline CDR1 is SEHNR and CDR2 is FQNEAQ (reference sequence). There are 14 residues in the CDR3. Trimming shortened V by 4 bases and J by 2 bases, and 9 bases separated the two germline ends. CDR3 sequence (DNA): TGTGCCAGCAGCTCGCCACCTACCTACAATGAGCAGTTCTTC. Translating gives CASSSPPTYNEQFF.

The chain has TRBV12-3 or TRBV12-4 and TRBJ1-2, with TRBD1 identical over 8 bases. The CDR3 has 14 residues. V lost 2 bases to trimming and J lost 8 bases; unmatched junction nucleotides: 7. CDR3 nucleotide sequence: TGTGCCAGCAGTTTACGACAGGGGCTAAACGGCTACACCTTC. Amino acid sequence: CASSLRQGLNGYTF.

This clonotype has only a few counts. The chain links TRBV5-1 to TRBJ2-3; 10 positions match TRBD2. This CDR3 spans 16 amino acids. In germline, CDR1 is SGHRS, CDR2 YFSETQ. The ends lost 5 bases at V and 4 bases at J; junction bases unmatched: 10. The CDR3 DNA is TGCGCCAGCAGTCCCGGGGCTAGCGGGAGCTCAGATACGCAGTATTTT. It translates to CASSPGASGSSDTQYF.

The chain employs TRBV7-9 and TRBJ1-1; TRBD1 agrees at 8 bases. This CDR3 has 17 amino acids. CDR1 and CDR2 (germline): SEHNR, FQNEAQ (reference sequence). J gave up 4 bases and V 1 base, and 11 bases lay outside the gene matches. The CDR3 DNA follows: TGTGCCAGCAGCTTAGAGGGGCCAGGGGGCGCTGGCACTGAAGCTTTCTTT. As protein: CASSLEGPGGAGTEAFF. Based on the CDR3 plus reference TRBV7-9 and TRBJ1-1, the full variable domain is DTGVSQNPRHKITKRGQNVTFRCDPISEHNRLYWYRQTLGQGPEFLTYFQNEAQLEKSRLLSDRFSAERPKGSFSTLEIQRTEQGDSAMYLCASSLEGPGGAGTEAFFGQGTRLTVV.

On this clonotype itself: A read error may explain this, as a much larger clone is one base away. CDR3 DNA sequence: TGTGCCTGCAGCAAAGGGACGTCCTACGAGCAGTACTTC. It yields the protein CACSKGTSYEQYF. V is TRBV7-8 and J is TRBJ2-7; either TRBD1 or TRBD2 may supply D (5 bases each). CDR3 length equals 13 residues. Germline-derived CDR1 and CDR2 are SGHVS and FQNEAQ.

V and J are TRBV4-3 and TRBJ2-5; possibly TRBD1 or TRBD2 for D (5 bases each). Trimming shortened V by 4 bases and J by 4 bases, and 16 bases separated the two germline ends. The CDR3 runs 15 residues. CDR1 LGHNA and CDR2 YSLEER come from the germline V gene. CDR3 residues: CASSPGQGDGETQYF. In DNA form, the CDR3 reads TGCGCCAGCAGCCCCGGTCAAGGGGACGGAGAGACCCAGTACTTC.

This chain joins TRBV7-2 and TRBJ1-2; 10 bases line up with TRBD1. This CDR3 has 14 residues. Germline assignment: CDR1 SGHTA and CDR2 FQGNSA. V shed 4 bases, J shed 4 bases, and the junction held 3 bases outside the gene matches. In DNA form, the CDR3 reads TGTGCCAGCAGCTCGGGACAGGGGAGCTATGGCTACACCTTC. Translating it yields CASSSGQGSYGYTF.